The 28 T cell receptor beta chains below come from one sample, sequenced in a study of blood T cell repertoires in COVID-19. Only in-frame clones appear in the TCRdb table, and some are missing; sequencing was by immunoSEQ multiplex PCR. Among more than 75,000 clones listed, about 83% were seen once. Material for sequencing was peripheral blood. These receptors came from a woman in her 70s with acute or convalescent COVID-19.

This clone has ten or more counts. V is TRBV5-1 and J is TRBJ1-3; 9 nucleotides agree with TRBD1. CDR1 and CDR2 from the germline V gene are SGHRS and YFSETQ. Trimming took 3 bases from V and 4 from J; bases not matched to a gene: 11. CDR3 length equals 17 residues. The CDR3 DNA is TGCGCCAGCAGCTGGACCGGGACAGGGTCGTCCGGAAACACCATATATTTT. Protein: CASSWTGTGSSGNTIYF. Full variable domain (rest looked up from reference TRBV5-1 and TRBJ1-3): KAGVTQTPRYLIKTRGQQVTLSCSPISGHRSVSWYQQTPGQGLQFLFEYFSETQRNKGNFPGRFSGRQFSNSRSEMNVSTLELGDSALYLCASSWTGTGSSGNTIYFGEGSWLTVV.

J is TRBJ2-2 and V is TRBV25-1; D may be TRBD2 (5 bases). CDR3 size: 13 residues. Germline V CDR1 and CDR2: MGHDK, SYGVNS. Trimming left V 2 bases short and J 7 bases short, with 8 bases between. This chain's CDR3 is CASSERGIGELFF. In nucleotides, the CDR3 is TGTGCCAGCAGTGAACGGGGAATCGGGGAGCTGTTTTTT.

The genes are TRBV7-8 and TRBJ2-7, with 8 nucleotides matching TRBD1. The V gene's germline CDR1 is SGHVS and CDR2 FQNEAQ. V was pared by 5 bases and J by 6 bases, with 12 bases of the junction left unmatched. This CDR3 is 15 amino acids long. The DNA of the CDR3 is TGTGCCAGCAGCCAGCCCGGGACAGGTATTATCGAGCAGTACGTC. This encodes CASSQPGTGIIEQYV.

This CDR3 is CASSGQLQGEESYSNQPQHF. CDR3 coding DNA: TGTGCCAGCAGTGGCCAATTACAGGGTGAAGAGTCGTATAGCAATCAGCCCCAGCATTTT. V usage is TRBV2 and J usage is TRBJ1-5; TRBD1 might be the D (6 bases). CDR3 length: 20 amino acids. V was trimmed by 4 bases and J by 0 bases, leaving 25 bases between them. CDR1 and CDR2 from the germline V gene are SNHLY and FYNNEI. Using reference TRBV2 and TRBJ1-5 for the parts outside the CDR3, the full variable domain is EPEVTQTPSHQVTQMGQEVILRCVPISNHLYFYWYRQILGQKVEFLVSFYNNEISEKSEIFDDQFSVERPDGSNFTLKIRSTKLEDSAMYFCASSGQLQGEESYSNQPQHFGDGTRLSIL.

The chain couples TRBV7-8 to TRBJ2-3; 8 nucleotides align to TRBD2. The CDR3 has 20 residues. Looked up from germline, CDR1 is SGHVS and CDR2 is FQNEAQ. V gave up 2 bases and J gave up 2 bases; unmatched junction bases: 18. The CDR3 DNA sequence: TGTGCCAGCAGCTTATTCGGAGGTCTGGTATTAGCGGGGATCACAGATACGCAGTATTTT. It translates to CASSLFGGLVLAGITDTQYF.

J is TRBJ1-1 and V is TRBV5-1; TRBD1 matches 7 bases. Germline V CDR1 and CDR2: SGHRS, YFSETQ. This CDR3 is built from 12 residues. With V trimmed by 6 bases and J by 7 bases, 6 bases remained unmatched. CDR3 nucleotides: TGCGCCAGCAAAGGGGGCACCGATGAAGCTTTCTTT. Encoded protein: CASKGGTDEAFF.

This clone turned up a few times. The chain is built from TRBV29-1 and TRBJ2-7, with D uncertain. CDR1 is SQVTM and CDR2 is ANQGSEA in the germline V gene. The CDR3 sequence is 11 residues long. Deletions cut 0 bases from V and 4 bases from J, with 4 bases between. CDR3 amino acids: CSVEDRYEQYV. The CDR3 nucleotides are TGCAGCGTTGAAGACAGATACGAGCAGTACGTC.

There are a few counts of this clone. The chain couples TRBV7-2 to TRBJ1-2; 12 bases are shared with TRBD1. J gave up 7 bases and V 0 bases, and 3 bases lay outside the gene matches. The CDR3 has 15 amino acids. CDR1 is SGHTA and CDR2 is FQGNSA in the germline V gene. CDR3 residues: CASSLAGQGASGYTF. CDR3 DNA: TGTGCCAGCAGCTTAGCGGGACAGGGGGCGAGTGGCTACACCTTC. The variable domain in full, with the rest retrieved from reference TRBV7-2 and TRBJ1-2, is GAGVSQSPSNKVTEKGKDVELRCDPISGHTALYWYRQSLGQGLEFLIYFQGNSAPDKSGLPSDRFSAERTGGSVSTLTIQRTQQEDSAVYLCASSLAGQGASGYTFGSGTRLTVV.

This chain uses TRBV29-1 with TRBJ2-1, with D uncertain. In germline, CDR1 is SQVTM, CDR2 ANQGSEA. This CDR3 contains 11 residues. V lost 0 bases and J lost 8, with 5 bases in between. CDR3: CSVEESYEQFF. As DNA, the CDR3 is TGCAGCGTTGAAGAATCCTATGAGCAGTTCTTC.

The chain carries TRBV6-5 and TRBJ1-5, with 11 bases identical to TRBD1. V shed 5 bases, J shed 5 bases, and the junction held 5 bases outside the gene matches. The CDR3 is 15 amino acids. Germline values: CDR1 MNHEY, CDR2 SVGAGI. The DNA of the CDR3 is TGTGCCAGCAGTCTCCGGACAGGGGGCTATCAGCCCCAGCATTTT. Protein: CASSLRTGGYQPQHF.

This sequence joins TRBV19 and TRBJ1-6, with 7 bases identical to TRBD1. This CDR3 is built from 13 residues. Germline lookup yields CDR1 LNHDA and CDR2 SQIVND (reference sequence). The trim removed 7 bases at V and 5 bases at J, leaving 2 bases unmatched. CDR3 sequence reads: CASKGTDNSPLHF. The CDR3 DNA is TGTGCCAGTAAGGGGACAGATAATTCACCCCTCCACTTT.

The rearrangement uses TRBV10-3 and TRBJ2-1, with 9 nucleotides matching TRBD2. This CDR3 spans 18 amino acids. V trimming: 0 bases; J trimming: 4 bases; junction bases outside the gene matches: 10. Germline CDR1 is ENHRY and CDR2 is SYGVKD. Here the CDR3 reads CAISESSILAGLYNEQFF. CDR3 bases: TGTGCCATCAGTGAGTCCTCGATTCTAGCGGGGCTATACAATGAGCAGTTCTTC.

The CDR3 sequence is CASSPRVSADTQYF. The CDR3 nucleotides are TGTGCCAGCAGCCCCAGAGTTAGCGCAGATACGCAGTATTTT. This chain connects TRBV7-2 to TRBJ2-3; the D gene is possibly TRBD2 (5 bases). The CDR3 covers 14 residues. The V gene lost 5 bases and the J gene lost 4 bases, with 13 bases spanning the gap. Per germline, CDR1 SGHTA and CDR2 FQGNSA.

The CDR3 sequence is CASSWDKYNEQFF. The CDR3 DNA reads as TGTGCCAGCAGTTGGGACAAGTACAATGAGCAGTTCTTC. V and J are TRBV7-2 and TRBJ2-1, with D perhaps matching TRBD1 (6 bases). There are 13 residues in the CDR3. Trimming removed 6 bases at V and 4 bases at J, with 10 bases between. CDR1 and CDR2 (germline): SGHTA, FQGNSA.

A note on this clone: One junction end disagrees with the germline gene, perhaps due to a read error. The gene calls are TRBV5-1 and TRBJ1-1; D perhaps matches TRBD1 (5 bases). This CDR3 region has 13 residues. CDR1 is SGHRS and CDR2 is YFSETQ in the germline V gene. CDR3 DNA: TGCGCCAGCACCTTGGCGGGGGGCACTGAAGCTTTCTTT. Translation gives CASTLAGGTEAFF.

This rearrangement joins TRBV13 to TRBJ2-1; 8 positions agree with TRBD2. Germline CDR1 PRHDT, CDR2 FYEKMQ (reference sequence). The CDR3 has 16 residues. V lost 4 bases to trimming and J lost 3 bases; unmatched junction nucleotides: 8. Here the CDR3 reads CASSWVERGIYNEQFF. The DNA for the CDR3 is TGTGCCAGCAGCTGGGTCGAGCGGGGGATCTACAATGAGCAGTTCTTC.

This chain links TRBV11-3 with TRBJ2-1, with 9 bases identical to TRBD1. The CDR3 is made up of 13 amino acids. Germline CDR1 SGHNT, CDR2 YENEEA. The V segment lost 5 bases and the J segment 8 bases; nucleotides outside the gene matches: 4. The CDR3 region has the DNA TGTGCCAGCAGCCCTAGGACAGGGGATGAGCAGTTCTTC. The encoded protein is CASSPRTGDEQFF.

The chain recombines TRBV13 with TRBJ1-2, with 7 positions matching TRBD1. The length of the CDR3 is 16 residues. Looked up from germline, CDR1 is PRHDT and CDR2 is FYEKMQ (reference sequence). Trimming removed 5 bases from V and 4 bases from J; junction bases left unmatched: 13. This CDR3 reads CASSRQTTGVVYGYTF. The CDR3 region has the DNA TGTGCCAGCAGCCGCCAGACCACAGGGGTAGTCTATGGCTACACCTTC.

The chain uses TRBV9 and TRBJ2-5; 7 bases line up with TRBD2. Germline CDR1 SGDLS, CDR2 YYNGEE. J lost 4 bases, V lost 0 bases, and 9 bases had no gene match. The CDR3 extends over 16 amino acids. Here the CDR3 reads CASSVGGGRASETQYF. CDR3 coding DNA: TGTGCCAGCAGCGTAGGTGGTGGGAGGGCCTCAGAGACCCAGTACTTC.

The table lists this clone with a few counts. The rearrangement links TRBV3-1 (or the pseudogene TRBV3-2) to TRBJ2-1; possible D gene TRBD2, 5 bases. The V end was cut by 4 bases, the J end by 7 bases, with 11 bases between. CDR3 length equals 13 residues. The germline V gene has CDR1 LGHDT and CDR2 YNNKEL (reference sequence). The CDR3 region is CASSLFGGNEQFF. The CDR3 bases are TGTGCCAGCAGCCTGTTTGGCGGGAATGAGCAGTTCTTC.

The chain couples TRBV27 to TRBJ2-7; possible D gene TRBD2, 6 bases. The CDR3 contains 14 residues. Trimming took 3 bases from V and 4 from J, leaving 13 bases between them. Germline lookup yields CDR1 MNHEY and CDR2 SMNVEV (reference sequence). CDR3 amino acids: CASSLGGSLYEQYV. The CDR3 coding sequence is TGTGCCAGCAGTTTGGGGGGTAGCCTTTACGAGCAGTACGTC.

The CDR3 spells CASSSPTASEQFF. The CDR3 region has the DNA TGTGCCAGCAGCTCACCGACAGCTAGTGAGCAGTTCTTC. This chain connects TRBV5-5 to TRBJ2-1; a weak D match, TRBD1 (5 bases). The CDR3 has 13 residues. The germline V and J ends were trimmed by 3 bases and 9 bases, with 13 bases remaining between them. Per the germline V gene, CDR1 is SGHKS and CDR2 is YYEKEE (reference sequence). The variable domain in full, completed from reference TRBV5-5 and TRBJ2-1, reads DAGVTQSPTHLIKTRGQQVTLRCSPISGHKSVSWYQQVLGQGPQFIFQYYEKEERGRGNFPDRFSARQFPNYSSELNVNALLLGDSALYLCASSSPTASEQFFGPGTRLTVL.

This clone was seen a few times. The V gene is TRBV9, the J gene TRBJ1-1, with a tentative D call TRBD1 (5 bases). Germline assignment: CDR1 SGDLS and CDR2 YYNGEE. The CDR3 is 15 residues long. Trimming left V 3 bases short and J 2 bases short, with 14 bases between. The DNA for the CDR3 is TGTGCCAGCAGCGGGGGCTGGGGGGGTAACACTGAAGCTTTCTTT. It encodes CASSGGWGGNTEAFF.

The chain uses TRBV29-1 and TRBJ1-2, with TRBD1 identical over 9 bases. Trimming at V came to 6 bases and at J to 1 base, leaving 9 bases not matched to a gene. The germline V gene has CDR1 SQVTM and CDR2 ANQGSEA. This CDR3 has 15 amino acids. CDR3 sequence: CSVSGTGKDNYGYTF. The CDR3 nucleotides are TGCAGCGTGTCCGGGACAGGGAAAGATAACTATGGCTACACCTTC.

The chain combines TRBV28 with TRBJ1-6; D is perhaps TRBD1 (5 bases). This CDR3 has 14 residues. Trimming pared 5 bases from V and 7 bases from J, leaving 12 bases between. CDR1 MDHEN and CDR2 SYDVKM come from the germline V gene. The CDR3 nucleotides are TGTGCCAGCAGTGACCCCTCAGGGAATTCACCCCTCCACTTT. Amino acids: CASSDPSGNSPLHF.

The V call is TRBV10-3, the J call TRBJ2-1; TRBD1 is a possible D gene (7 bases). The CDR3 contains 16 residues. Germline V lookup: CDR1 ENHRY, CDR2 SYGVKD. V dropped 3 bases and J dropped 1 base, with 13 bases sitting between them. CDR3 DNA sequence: TGTGCCATCAGTGACGTCAGGGGGAGGTCCTACAATGAGCAGTTCTTC. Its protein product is CAISDVRGRSYNEQFF.

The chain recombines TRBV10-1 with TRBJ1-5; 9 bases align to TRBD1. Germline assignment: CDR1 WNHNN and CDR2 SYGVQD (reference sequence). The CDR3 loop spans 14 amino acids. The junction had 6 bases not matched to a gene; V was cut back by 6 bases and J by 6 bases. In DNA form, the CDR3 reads TGCGCCAGCAGGAGCGGACAGGGGCCTCAGCCCCAGCATTTT. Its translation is CASRSGQGPQPQHF.

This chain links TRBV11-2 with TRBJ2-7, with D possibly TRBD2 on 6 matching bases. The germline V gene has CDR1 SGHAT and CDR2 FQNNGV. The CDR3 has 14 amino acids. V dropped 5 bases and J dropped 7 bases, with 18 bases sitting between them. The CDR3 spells CASSKGTPRGEQYV. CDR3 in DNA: TGTGCCAGCAGCAAAGGGACTCCCCGGGGGGAGCAGTACGTC.